These 19 T cell receptor beta chains originate from one sample sequenced in a study of T-cell memory formation after mild COVID-19. In TCRdb, the 5' RACE reads were re-called with MiXCR into one record per CDR3 protein. The profile covers about 360,000 distinct CDR3 sequences, with approximately 15% appearing a single time and around 22% taken by the ten largest. The sample comprised PBMCs or a T cell subset sorted from them (not recorded which). Source of these receptors: a man younger than 35 who had mild COVID-19 (a few samples of this study predate the infection). Cell type and time point are not known.

This clonotype has ten or more counts. This chain uses TRBV9 with TRBJ2-3; tentatively, D is TRBD1 (6 bases). Germline values: CDR1 SGDLS, CDR2 YYNGEE. CDR3 length: 15 amino acids. Trimming removed 0 bases from V and 4 bases from J, with 12 bases in between. The CDR3 DNA reads TGTGCCAGCAGCGTAGCACTAGGGGGTCCAGATACGCAGTATTTT. This encodes CASSVALGGPDTQYF.

This clonotype was seen a handful of times. The V gene is TRBV12-3 or TRBV12-4, the J gene TRBJ1-4; a weak D match, TRBD1 (6 bases). The CDR3 spans 14 residues. V was shortened by 6 bases and J by 5 bases, with 13 bases between the two germline ends. The CDR3 reads CASSLGGSNEKLFF. In nucleotides, the CDR3 is TGTGCCAGCAGCCTAGGGGGGTCCAATGAAAAACTGTTTTTT.

CDR3 sequence (DNA): TGTGCCAGCAGCTGGGACAGGGGGCTTAAAGATACGCAGTATTTT. Translation: CASSWDRGLKDTQYF. The rearrangement joins TRBV5-6 to TRBJ2-3; 12 bases agree with TRBD1. V gave up 3 bases and J gave up 5 bases; unmatched junction bases: 4. Germline CDR1 SGHDT, CDR2 YYEEEE. This CDR3 contains 15 residues.

This clonotype was observed many times. V gene TRBV9 combines with J gene TRBJ2-7; tentative D call: TRBD1 (5 bases). Germline V gene sequence: CDR1 SGDLS, CDR2 YYNGEE. V was cut by 0 bases and J by 4 bases, with 14 bases left in between. This CDR3 is 15 amino acids long. The DNA for the CDR3 is TGTGCCAGCAGCGTAGTGGCCAGGGCCCCTTACGAGCAGTACGTC. It is translated as CASSVVARAPYEQYV.

The V call is TRBV10-3, the J call TRBJ1-1; D gene unclear. V was cut by 0 bases and J by 12 bases, with 20 bases left in between. CDR3 length: 15 amino acids. CDR1 and CDR2 from the germline V gene are ENHRY and SYGVKD. CDR3 in amino acids: CAISESYAGAAGTFF. Written as DNA, the CDR3 is TGTGCCATCAGTGAGTCTTACGCCGGAGCCGCGGGGACTTTCTTT.

This clonotype was detected only a few times. The chain couples TRBV7-2 to TRBJ1-1; TRBD1 is a possible D gene (5 bases). Trimming removed 3 bases at V and 5 bases at J, with 10 bases between. This CDR3 comprises 13 residues. Germline V gene data show CDR1 as SGHTA and CDR2 as FQGNSA. CDR3 residues: CASSFSGETEAFF. CDR3 nucleotides: TGTGCCAGCAGCTTTTCGGGGGAGACTGAAGCTTTCTTT.

V gene TRBV5-6 combines with J gene TRBJ2-7, with D possibly matching TRBD2 (5 bases). Trimming took 0 bases from V and 6 from J, leaving 13 bases between them. Looked up from germline, CDR1 is SGHDT and CDR2 is YYEEEE. The CDR3 totals 14 residues. DNA of the CDR3: TGTGCCAGCAGCTTGGTAATGGACTCGGGCGAGCAGTACTTC. The encoded protein is CASSLVMDSGEQYF.

This chain uses TRBV29-1 with TRBJ2-7; the D call may be TRBD1 or TRBD2 (5 bases each). Germline V gene sequence: CDR1 SQVTM, CDR2 ANQGSEA. V lost 7 bases to trimming and J lost 6 bases, with 13 bases between them. The CDR3 is 11 residues long. The CDR3: CSAGAWGEQYF. Written as DNA, the CDR3 is TGCAGCGCCGGGGCCTGGGGCGAGCAGTACTTC.

V is TRBV4-2 and J is TRBJ1-3, with D unclear. CDR1 is LGHNA, CDR2 YNFKEQ, per germline. This CDR3 contains 13 residues. The ends were cut back, 1 base at V and 4 bases at J, with 5 bases in the middle. CDR3 loop: CASSQALGNTIYF. The CDR3 coding sequence is TGTGCCAGCAGCCAAGCGCTAGGAAACACCATATATTTT.

V and J are TRBV7-2 and TRBJ1-2; maybe TRBD1 (5 bases). The germline V gene encodes CDR1 SGHTA and CDR2 FQGNSA. This CDR3 has 17 amino acids. V shed 6 bases and J shed 1 base, with 21 bases lying between them. CDR3 coding DNA: TGTGCCAGCAGTAGAGAGGGGAGCCTAGACAGTAACTATGGCTACACCTTC. Amino acids: CASSREGSLDSNYGYTF.

This chain joins TRBV27 and TRBJ2-6, with 10 bases identical to TRBD1. Per the germline V gene, CDR1 is MNHEY and CDR2 is SMNVEV (reference sequence). The V and J ends lost 3 bases and 0 bases, in that order; junction bases with no gene match: 5. There are 18 residues in the CDR3. The CDR3 protein is CASSFGTGAISGANVLTF. The CDR3 region has the DNA TGTGCCAGCAGTTTCGGGACAGGGGCCATCTCTGGGGCCAACGTCCTGACTTTC. Full variable domain (missing parts from reference TRBV27 and TRBJ2-6): EAQVTQNPRYLITVTGKKLTVTCSQNMNHEYMSWYRQDPGLGLRQIYYSMNVEVTDKGDVPEGYKVSRKEKRNFPLILESPSPNQTSLYFCASSFGTGAISGANVLTFGAGSRLTVL.

The chain carries TRBV30 and TRBJ2-5; 9 positions agree with TRBD2. V gave up 1 base and J gave up 1 base; unmatched junction bases: 1. Germline V gene data show CDR1 as GTSNPN and CDR2 as SVGIG (reference sequence). The CDR3 contains 14 residues. CDR3 loop: CAWSGGGAQETQYF. The CDR3 DNA sequence: TGTGCCTGGAGTGGCGGGGGGGCCCAAGAGACCCAGTACTTC.

Many counts were recorded for this clonotype. The J gene is TRBJ2-3, the V gene TRBV7-3, with 11 bases identical to TRBD2. The V gene's germline CDR1 is SGHTA and CDR2 FQGTGA. Unmatched junction bases numbered 2, after V lost 1 base and J lost 2 bases. The CDR3 has 16 amino acids. CDR3 in amino acids: CASSLRLAGPTDTQYF. The CDR3 nucleotides read TGTGCCAGCAGCTTAAGACTAGCGGGGCCCACAGATACGCAGTATTTT.

The chain carries TRBV20-1 and TRBJ1-2, with a weak D call TRBD1 (5 bases). The CDR3 is 20 amino acids. V lost 3 bases, J lost 2 bases, and 31 bases lay in between. CDR1 and CDR2 (germline): DFQATT, SNEGSKA (reference sequence). CDR3 protein: CSASARTTSAPRGTNYGYTF. The CDR3 DNA reads as TGCAGTGCTAGTGCAAGGACAACCTCCGCGCCCCGAGGAACAAACTATGGCTACACCTTC.

J is TRBJ1-6 and V is TRBV4-3; 7 bases are a match to TRBD1. The CDR3 spans 15 residues. CDR1 LGHNA and CDR2 YSLEER come from the germline V gene. V was clipped by 4 bases and J by 10 bases; unmatched bases: 10. The CDR3 reads CASSPYRGVESPLHF. The DNA of the CDR3 is TGCGCCAGCAGCCCCTACAGGGGAGTAGAATCACCCCTCCACTTT.

Concerning this clonotype: A read error may be the cause here, since a much bigger clone is one base away. This CDR3 is missing its conserved last phenylalanine or tryptophan, likely due to a read error. The rearrangement joins TRBV12-3 or TRBV12-4 to TRBJ1-2; a possible D gene is TRBD1 (6 bases). V gave up 7 bases and J gave up 8 bases, with 23 bases separating them. CDR3 length: 15 residues. CDR3 sequence (DNA): TGTGCCAGCACCGCGGGGGCAGGAGTACTGGGGGGCTACACCCTC. Translating it yields CASTAGAGVLGGYTL.

This chain connects TRBV28 to TRBJ1-1; D unclear. Deletions cut 4 bases from V and 7 bases from J, with 7 bases between. The CDR3 is made up of 11 amino acids. Germline V lookup: CDR1 MDHEN, CDR2 SYDVKM. The CDR3: CASSSTNEAFF. DNA for the CDR3: TGTGCCAGCAGTTCCACGAATGAAGCTTTCTTT.

This clonotype has a count of ten or more. The V call is TRBV7-2, the J call TRBJ1-2; 7 bases fit TRBD1. The germline CDR1 and CDR2 sequences are SGHTA and FQGNSA. The V gene end was trimmed by 5 bases and the J gene end by 8 bases; junction bases not matched to a gene: 17. The CDR3 is made up of 16 amino acids. This chain's CDR3 is CASSREFRQGGSGYTF. The CDR3 bases are TGTGCCAGCAGCCGAGAATTTAGACAGGGAGGAAGCGGCTACACCTTC.

The sample holds many counts of this clonotype. The chain combines TRBV12-3 or TRBV12-4 with TRBJ1-1, with D perhaps matching TRBD1 (5 bases). V lost 3 bases, J lost 4 bases, and 9 bases lay in between. This CDR3 has 13 amino acids. CDR3 sequence: CASSLGPGTEAFF. The CDR3 bases are TGTGCCAGCAGTTTGGGGCCGGGCACTGAAGCTTTCTTT.